Presented here are 25 T cell receptor beta chains from one specimen sequenced in a study of technical replicates of blood from several donors. The table came from immunoSEQ multiplex PCR; TCRdb's copy has only in-frame clones and leaves some out. The table shows about 80,000 clones, with more than 85% occurring only once. Specimen: T cells isolated from PBMCs. The receptors stem from a human donor in good health.

This clone has just one count. The chain links TRBV21-1 to TRBJ2-7; TRBD1, as called in the table, went unchecked against the DNA. TRBV21-1 counts as a pseudogene. This CDR3 comprises 13 residues. CDR3 residues: CASIQGLAHEQYF. In nucleotides, the CDR3 is TGTGCCAGCATACAGGGTCTTGCACACGAGCAGTACTTC.

The V gene is TRBV5-4, the J gene TRBJ2-5, with 9 positions matching TRBD1. This CDR3 spans 14 amino acids. In germline, CDR1 is SGHNT, CDR2 YYREEE (reference sequence). J was trimmed by 4 bases and V by 3 bases; bases with no gene match: 4. CDR3 in amino acids: CASSSGTGPETQYF. The CDR3 coding sequence is TGTGCCAGCAGCTCTGGGACAGGGCCAGAGACCCAGTACTTC.

The chain couples TRBV19 to TRBJ2-6, with D possibly being TRBD1 (6 bases). Germline CDR1 is LNHDA and CDR2 is SQIVND (reference sequence). This CDR3 contains 16 residues. V lost 8 bases and J 0 bases, leaving 14 bases between the germline ends. The CDR3 DNA follows: TGTGCCAGTCGGGTTTCAGGGGTCTCTGGGGCCAACGTCCTGACTTTC. Its translation: CASRVSGVSGANVLTF.

The chain joins TRBV2 to TRBJ1-2, with TRBD1 as a possible D gene (6 bases). Trimming stripped 3 bases from V and 2 bases from J, with 16 bases between. Germline CDR1 is SNHLY and CDR2 is FYNNEI. The CDR3 has 16 residues. CDR3 in amino acids: CASSDIQGLFNYGYTF. CDR3 sequence (DNA): TGTGCCAGCAGTGATATACAGGGCCTCTTCAACTATGGCTACACCTTC.

The genes are TRBV25-1 and TRBJ2-5; 9 bases agree with TRBD2. Germline V lookup: CDR1 MGHDK, CDR2 SYGVNS. The J segment lost 4 bases and the V segment lost 0 bases, leaving 6 bases of the junction unmatched. This CDR3 region has 16 residues. The CDR3 DNA is TGTGCCAGCAGTGAATACCTAGCGGGACAAAGAGAGACCCAGTACTTC. Protein: CASSEYLAGQRETQYF.

The genes are TRBV28 and TRBJ1-5; D is uncertain. Germline-derived CDR1 and CDR2 are MDHEN and SYDVKM. Trimming shortened V by 4 bases and J by 6 bases, and 7 bases separated the two germline ends. The CDR3 runs to 12 residues. CDR3 region: CASSSLSQPQHF. The CDR3, as DNA: TGTGCCAGCAGTTCTCTAAGTCAGCCCCAGCATTTT. The full variable domain, its missing parts supplied by reference TRBV28 and TRBJ1-5, is DVKVTQSSRYLVKRTGEKVFLECVQDMDHENMFWYRQDPGLGLRLIYFSYDVKMKEKGDIPEGYSVSREKKERFSLILESASTNQTSMYLCASSSLSQPQHFGDGTRLSIL.

The V gene is TRBV14, the J gene TRBJ1-2; tentative D call: TRBD1 (5 bases). CDR3 length: 13 amino acids. Trimming shortened V by 0 bases and J by 7 bases, and 9 bases separated the two germline ends. The V gene's germline CDR1 is SGHDN and CDR2 FVKESK. CDR3 DNA sequence: TGTGCCAGCAGCCAAGAACAGGCCCTTGGCTACACCTTC. Translating it yields CASSQEQALGYTF.

The chain links TRBV6-1 to TRBJ2-3; D is undetermined. This CDR3 has 14 residues. The V end was cut by 6 bases, the J end by 0 bases, with 10 bases between. Germline V gene sequence: CDR1 MNHNS, CDR2 SASEGT. CDR3 loop: CASRWSISTDTQYF. CDR3 DNA: TGTGCCAGCAGGTGGAGTATTAGCACAGATACGCAGTATTTT.

The chain carries TRBV4-3 and TRBJ2-7; no definite D call. This CDR3 has 15 amino acids. Per the germline V gene, CDR1 is LGHNA and CDR2 is YSLEER. Trimming pared 0 bases from V and 5 bases from J, leaving 14 bases between. The CDR3 spells CASSQEAGSRHEQYF. In DNA, the CDR3 is TGCGCCAGCAGCCAAGAGGCCGGGTCTAGACACGAGCAGTACTTC.

The chain has TRBV12-5 and TRBJ2-1; 11 nucleotides align to TRBD2. J lost 9 bases, V lost 7 bases, and 8 bases had no gene match. Germline V gives CDR1 LGHNT, CDR2 FRNRAP. This CDR3 contains 14 residues. CDR3 in amino acids: CASATSGSIIEQFF. The CDR3 bases are TGTGCTAGTGCAACTAGCGGGAGTATAATTGAGCAGTTCTTC. Full variable domain (missing parts from reference TRBV12-5 and TRBJ2-1): DARVTQTPRHKVTEMGQEVTMRCQPILGHNTVFWYRQTMMQGLELLAYFRNRAPLDDSGMPKDRFSAEMPDATLATLKIQPSEPRDSAVYFCASATSGSIIEQFFGPGTRLTVL.

The chain has TRBV29-1 and TRBJ2-7; 10 bases align to TRBD2. The CDR3 is 13 residues long. The V and J ends lost 5 bases and 6 bases, in that order; junction bases with no gene match: 7. Germline V gives CDR1 SQVTM, CDR2 ANQGSEA. CDR3 residues: CSVFKREGSEQYF. As DNA, the CDR3 is TGCAGCGTTTTTAAGCGGGAGGGATCCGAGCAGTACTTC.

About this clone: Because it lacks the conserved phenylalanine or tryptophan at the end, this CDR3 is likely a read error. Because the CDR3's place on the DNA is in doubt, the DNA is left out and the CDR3 is given as listed by TCRdb. J is TRBJ2-7 and V is TRBV6-5; the D call in the table, TRBD1, was not verified against the DNA. Germline loops: CDR1 MNHEY, CDR2 SVGAGI. Termini included, the CDR3 measures 9 amino acids. CDR3 sequence reads: CASKNRGCA.

The table lists this clone with a count of one. The chain is built from TRBV7-8 and TRBJ1-3; D is undetermined. CDR1 and CDR2 (germline): SGHVS, FQNEAQ. CDR3 length: 16 amino acids. V lost 5 bases to trimming and J lost 3 bases, with 17 bases between them. This CDR3 reads CASSPSRPPFGNTIYF. The DNA for the CDR3 is TGTGCCAGCAGCCCCTCCAGGCCCCCTTTTGGAAACACCATATATTTT.

The chain has TRBV19 and TRBJ1-1; 8 nucleotides agree with TRBD1. CDR3 length: 15 amino acids. Germline CDR1 is LNHDA and CDR2 is SQIVND (reference sequence). V lost 3 bases, J lost 4 bases, and 7 bases stayed unmatched. CDR3 sequence: CASSMSSGGATEAFF. DNA of the CDR3: TGTGCCAGTAGTATGTCTTCAGGGGGCGCCACTGAAGCTTTCTTT.

This chain uses TRBV30 with TRBJ1-5; D ambiguous. The germline V gene has CDR1 GTSNPN and CDR2 SVGIG (reference sequence). CDR3 length: 13 residues. V was shortened by 1 base and J by 5 bases, with 9 bases between the two germline ends. In nucleotides, the CDR3 is TGTGCCTGGAGTGCGGGGTTCGATCAGCCCCAGCATTTT. Protein product: CAWSAGFDQPQHF.

The genes are TRBV6-5 and TRBJ1-4; D gene uncertain. From germline, CDR1 is MNHEY and CDR2 SVGAGI. The CDR3 consists of 13 residues. V was clipped by 6 bases and J by 4 bases, with 9 bases between them. The CDR3, as DNA: TGTGCCAGCAGGCCGGGATATAATGAAAAACTGTTTTTT. Protein product: CASRPGYNEKLFF.

The V call is TRBV2, the J call TRBJ2-3; 9 bases fit TRBD2. CDR1 and CDR2 from the germline V gene are SNHLY and FYNNEI. The length of the CDR3 is 15 residues. Trimming at V came to 4 bases and at J to 1 base, leaving 3 bases not matched to a gene. In DNA form, the CDR3 reads TGTGCCAGCAGTGGACGACTAGCGGGCACAGATACGCAGTATTTT. As protein: CASSGRLAGTDTQYF.

This chain links TRBV28 with TRBJ2-3; 13 nucleotides match TRBD2. CDR3 length: 15 amino acids. Germline trimming cut 5 bases from V and 11 bases from J; bases unmatched to any gene: 10. CDR1 MDHEN and CDR2 SYDVKM come from the germline V gene. CDR3 amino acids: CASSLRTSGSTGQYF. DNA for the CDR3: TGTGCCAGCAGTCTAAGGACTAGCGGGAGTACGGGGCAGTATTTT.

The chain employs TRBV7-2 and TRBJ1-4, with D perhaps TRBD1 (6 bases). Germline-derived CDR1 and CDR2 are SGHTA and FQGNSA. This CDR3 is built from 17 residues. V shed 2 bases and J shed 4 bases, with 17 bases lying between them. The CDR3 DNA reads as TGTGCCAGCAGCTTATTAGGGGGGGGACCGATTAATGAAAAACTGTTTTTT. Its protein is CASSLLGGGPINEKLFF.

This clone was seen only a few times. In DNA form, the CDR3 reads TGTGCCTGGTATGCAGGGCGCAACACTGAAGCTTTCTTT. It encodes CAWYAGRNTEAFF. V gene TRBV30 combines with J gene TRBJ1-1, with D maybe TRBD1 (5 bases). V shed 5 bases and J shed 2 bases, with 12 bases lying between them. The CDR3 contains 13 residues. The germline gives CDR1 GTSNPN, CDR2 SVGIG (reference sequence).

The V gene is TRBV21-1, the J gene TRBJ2-7; the table's D gene call, TRBD2, was not cross checked with the DNA. TRBV21-1 is listed as a pseudogene. The CDR3 loop spans 14 amino acids. The CDR3 loop reads CASSQPRLLGEQYF. The CDR3 coding sequence is TGTGCCAGCAGCCAACCAAGGCTTCTCGGGGAGCAGTACTTC.

This sequence joins TRBV25-1 and TRBJ1-3, with TRBD1 matching over 9 bases. J lost 3 bases, V lost 3 bases, and 6 bases had no gene match. Germline V gene sequence: CDR1 MGHDK, CDR2 SYGVNS. The CDR3 sequence is 16 residues long. CDR3: CASSDSGQGSGNTIYF. The CDR3 DNA sequence: TGTGCCAGCAGTGACTCCGGACAGGGGAGTGGAAACACCATATATTTT.

The rearrangement joins TRBV6-5 to TRBJ1-1, with 7 bases matching TRBD1. The CDR3 loop spans 12 amino acids. Trimming removed 5 bases from V and 12 bases from J; junction bases left unmatched: 9. Germline V gene lookup returns CDR1 MNHEY and CDR2 SVGAGI. The CDR3 protein is CASSGTGEETFF. The CDR3 region has the DNA TGTGCCAGCAGTGGAACAGGGGAAGAAACTTTCTTT.

CDR3: CASSEGTGSRETQYF. The CDR3 DNA is TGTGCCAGCAGCGAGGGGACAGGGTCTCGGGAGACCCAGTACTTC. This chain connects TRBV11-3 to TRBJ2-5; TRBD1 matches at 9 bases. Germline loops: CDR1 SGHNT, CDR2 YENEEA. J lost 5 bases, V lost 5 bases, and 9 bases had no gene match. The length of the CDR3 is 15 residues.

This clone occurred once. This chain connects TRBV11-3 to TRBJ1-2, with 7 bases aligning to TRBD1. V lost 3 bases, J lost 8 bases, and 3 bases stayed unmatched. CDR3 length equals 12 residues. Germline values: CDR1 SGHNT, CDR2 YENEEA. CDR3 amino acids: CASSFDREGYTF. CDR3 coding DNA: TGTGCCAGCAGCTTCGACAGGGAAGGCTACACCTTC. The whole variable domain, remainder taken from reference TRBV11-3 and TRBJ1-2, is EAGVVQSPRYKIIEKKQPVAFWCNPISGHNTLYWYLQNLGQGPELLIRYENEEAVDDSQLPKDRFSAERLKGVDSTLKIQPAELGDSAVYLCASSFDREGYTFGSGTRLTVV.